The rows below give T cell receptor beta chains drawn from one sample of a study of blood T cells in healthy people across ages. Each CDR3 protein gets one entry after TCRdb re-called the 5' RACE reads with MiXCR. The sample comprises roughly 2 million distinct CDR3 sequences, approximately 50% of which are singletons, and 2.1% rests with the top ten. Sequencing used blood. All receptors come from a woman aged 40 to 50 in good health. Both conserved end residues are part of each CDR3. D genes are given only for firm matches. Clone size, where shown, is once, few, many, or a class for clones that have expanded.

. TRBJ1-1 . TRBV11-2 TGTGCCAGCAGCTCGGGACACTATATGAACACTGAAGCTTTCTTT CASSSGHYMNTEAFF
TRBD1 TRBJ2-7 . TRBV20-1 TGCAGTACTAGAGAGGACAGGGACGACCAAACCGAGCAGTACTTC CSTREDRDDQTEQYF
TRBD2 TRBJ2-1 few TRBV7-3 TGTGCCAGCAGCTTTGGGACAGCGGGGGGTCTAAATGAGCAGTTCTTC CASSFGTAGGLNEQFF
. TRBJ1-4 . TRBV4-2 TGTGCCAGCAGCCCAGGTCGGGATGAAAAACTGTTTTTT CASSPGRDEKLFF
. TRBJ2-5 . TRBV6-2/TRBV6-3 TGTGCCAGCAGGGCACTAGGCGGGATAGGAGAGACCCAGTACTTC CASRALGGIGETQYF
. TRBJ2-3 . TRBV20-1 TGCAGTGCTAGAGGGGTGGAGGTGGGAGATACGCAGTATTTT CSARGVEVGDTQYF
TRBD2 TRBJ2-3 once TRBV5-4 TGTGCCAGCAGCTCGTCGTTTAGCGGGGGCACAGATACGCAGTATTTT CASSSSFSGGTDTQYF
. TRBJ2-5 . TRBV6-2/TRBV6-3 TGTGCCAGCAGTCCCCCCTTGCCGGGGCGAGAGACCCAGTACTTC CASSPPLPGRETQYF
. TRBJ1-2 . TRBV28 TGTGCCAGCGGCACCGGGAATTCCCGCGGCTACACCTTC CASGTGNSRGYTF
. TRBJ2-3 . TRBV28 TGTGCCGGCAGTTTATGGGGCGACCCGGGCTCCGGCGGGGATACGCAGTATTTT CAGSLWGDPGSGGDTQYF
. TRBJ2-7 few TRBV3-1 TGTGCCAGCAGCCAAGATCTCGAAGCCGAGCAGTACTTC CASSQDLEAEQYF
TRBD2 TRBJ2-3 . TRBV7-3 TGTGCCAGCAGGAGGACTAGCGGGCCCACAGATACGCAGTATTTT CASRRTSGPTDTQYF
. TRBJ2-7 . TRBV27 TGTGCCAGCAGTGGCTTGGGGGGTAGCTCCTACGAGCAGTACTTC CASSGLGGSSYEQYF
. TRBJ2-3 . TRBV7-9 TGTGCCAGCAGCCCCCGGGACGGATCGGATACGCAGTATTTT CASSPRDGSDTQYF
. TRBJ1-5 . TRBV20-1 TGCAGTGCCCCGGCCGGGTTCGGTCAGCCCCAGCATTTT CSAPAGFGQPQHF
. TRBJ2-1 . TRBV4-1 TGCGCCAGCAGCTTCCTTCCCCACAATGAGCAGTTCTTC CASSFLPHNEQFF
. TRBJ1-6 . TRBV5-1 TGCGCCAGCAGCTCTAGCCTCAGGGAGGCCAACAATTCACCCCTCCACTTT CASSSSLREANNSPLHF
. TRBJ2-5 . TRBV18 TGTGCCAGCTCACCAGGGGTACGGGAGACCCAGTACTTC CASSPGVRETQYF
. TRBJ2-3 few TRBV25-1 TGTGCCAGCAGTGATCCGCCGTATTTT CASSDPPYF
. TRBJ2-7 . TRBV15 TGTGCCACCAGCAGAGACCGGGCCACGAGTTCTCATATCGAGCAGTACTTC CATSRDRATSSHIEQYF
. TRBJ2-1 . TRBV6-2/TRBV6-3 TGTGCCAGCAGTCATCAGACGGGTGAGCAGTTCTTC CASSHQTGEQFF
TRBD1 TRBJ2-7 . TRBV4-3 TGCGCCAGCAGCCAGGACCACGGACAGGGGGTCGAGCAGTACTTC CASSQDHGQGVEQYF